The entry below gives a single TCR beta chain sequence along with its context. Its antigen is unknown. The data were taken from a study of cytomegalovirus exposure and HLA in healthy donors. General study points: Most TCR beta V segments were productive about 87% or about 30% of the time in an earlier analysis. The records held CMV serostatus as the only immune exposure information.

The PCR had 60 Vbeta and 13 Jbeta primers. Clones were sequenced by immunoSEQ multiplex PCR, and TCRdb holds only the in-frame ones, with some missing. The sample holds roughly 130,000 clones; about 80% are singletons and the top ten take 2% to 3%. Sequenced material: PBMCs. This clonotype was obtained from a man aged 30 to 45 in good health and CMV-seronegative.

CDR3 sequence (DNA): TGTGCCAGCGCAGGGTTTGGTTTCGATGAGCAGTTCTTC. Its translation is CASAGFGFDEQFF. V is TRBV7-2 and J is TRBJ2-1; possibly TRBD1 for D (5 bases). The CDR3 loop spans 13 amino acids. V was cut by 8 bases and J by 8 bases, with 16 bases left in between. Germline CDR1 SGHTA, CDR2 FQGNSA.